The rows below give T cell receptor beta chains drawn from one sample of a study of T cell repertoires in ileal Crohn's disease. Clones were sequenced by immunoSEQ multiplex PCR, and TCRdb holds only the in-frame ones, with some missing. The table has 55,000 to 65,000 clones, 85% to 90% seen once; the top ten hold roughly 2%. Specimen: ileal tissue. The receptors were gathered from an adult with Crohn's disease. Both conserved end residues are part of each CDR3. The order of the fields is CDR3 length, clone size, V gene, D gene, J gene, CDR3 protein, CDR3 DNA. A D gene is named only where the DNA matches it firmly. Only some rows state a clone size, as once, few, many or a class for expanded clones.

length: 13
size: .
V: TRBV6-5
D: TRBD1
J: TRBJ1-4
CDR3: CASRTTGVEKLFF
DNA: TGTGCCAGCAGGACTACAGGGGTTGAAAAACTGTTTTTT

length: 13
size: .
V: TRBV14
D: .
J: TRBJ1-2
CDR3: CASSSDMEGGYTF
DNA: TGTGCCAGCAGTTCCGACATGGAGGGTGGCTACACCTTC

length: 13
size: .
V: TRBV7-3
D: .
J: TRBJ2-7
CDR3: CASSPKDWGEQYF
DNA: TGTGCCAGCAGCCCGAAGGACTGGGGCGAGCAGTACTTC

length: 13
size: .
V: TRBV7-9
D: .
J: TRBJ1-2
CDR3: CASSTAGGEGYTF
DNA: TGTGCCAGCAGCACCGCGGGGGGGGAGGGCTACACCTTC

length: 13
size: .
V: TRBV11-2
D: .
J: TRBJ2-7
CDR3: CASKVGGAYEQYF
DNA: TGTGCCAGCAAGGTGGGAGGCGCGTACGAGCAGTACTTC

length: 14
size: .
V: TRBV19
D: TRBD1
J: TRBJ1-1
CDR3: CASSIGDRETEAFF
DNA: TGTGCCAGTAGTATAGGGGACAGGGAGACTGAAGCTTTCTTT

length: 12
size: few
V: TRBV19
D: .
J: TRBJ2-2
CDR3: CASSLQSGELFF
DNA: TGTGCCAGTAGCCTCCAGTCCGGGGAGCTGTTTTTT

length: 12
size: once
V: TRBV7-9
D: TRBD2
J: TRBJ2-7
CDR3: CASMGRTREEYF
DNA: TGTGCCAGCATGGGACGCACCCGGGAGGAGTACTTC

length: 13
size: .
V: TRBV29-1
D: .
J: TRBJ2-1
CDR3: CSVDLWGSAEQFF
DNA: TGCAGCGTTGACCTCTGGGGTAGCGCCGAGCAGTTCTTC

length: 16
size: once
V: TRBV27
D: .
J: TRBJ1-5
CDR3: CASSFQGQSKNQPQHF
DNA: TGTGCCAGCAGTTTTCAGGGCCAGTCGAAAAATCAGCCCCAGCATTTT

length: 15
size: .
V: TRBV28
D: .
J: TRBJ2-5
CDR3: CASSSGQTQGETQYF
DNA: TGTGCCAGCAGCTCAGGACAAACCCAAGGGGAGACCCAGTACTTC

length: 15
size: .
V: TRBV7-3
D: TRBD1
J: TRBJ2-1
CDR3: CASSLTYRGPDEQFF
DNA: TGTGCCAGCAGCTTAACCTACAGGGGACCTGATGAGCAGTTCTTC

length: 14
size: .
V: TRBV11-3
D: .
J: TRBJ2-7
CDR3: CASSQKTGPYEQYF
DNA: TGTGCCAGCAGCCAGAAGACAGGCCCCTACGAGCAGTACTTC

length: 16
size: .
V: TRBV2
D: TRBD2
J: TRBJ2-7
CDR3: CASRGQGLAGSYEQYF
DNA: TGTGCCAGCAGGGGGCAGGGACTAGCGGGGTCCTACGAGCAGTACTTC

length: 14
size: .
V: TRBV29-1
D: .
J: TRBJ2-3
CDR3: CSVERGGVTDTQYF
DNA: TGCAGCGTTGAACGTGGCGGAGTCACAGATACGCAGTATTTT

length: 13
size: once
V: TRBV7-2
D: .
J: TRBJ1-5
CDR3: CASSLVGLKPQHF
DNA: TGTGCCAGCAGCTTAGTGGGGCTCAAGCCCCAGCATTTT